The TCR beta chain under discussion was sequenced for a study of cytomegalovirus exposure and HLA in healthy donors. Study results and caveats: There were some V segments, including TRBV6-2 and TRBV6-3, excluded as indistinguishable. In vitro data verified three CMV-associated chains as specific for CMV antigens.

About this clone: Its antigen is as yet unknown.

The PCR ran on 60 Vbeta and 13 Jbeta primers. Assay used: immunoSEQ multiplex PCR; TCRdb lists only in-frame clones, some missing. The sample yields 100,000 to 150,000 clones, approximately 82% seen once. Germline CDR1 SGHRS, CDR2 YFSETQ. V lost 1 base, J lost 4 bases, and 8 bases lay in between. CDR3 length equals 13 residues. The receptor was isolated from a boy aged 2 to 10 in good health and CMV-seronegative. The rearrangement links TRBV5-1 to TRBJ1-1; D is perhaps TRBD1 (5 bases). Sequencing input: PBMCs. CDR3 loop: CASSLRGTTEAFF. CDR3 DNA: TGCGCCAGCAGCTTGAGGGGTACCACTGAAGCTTTCTTT.